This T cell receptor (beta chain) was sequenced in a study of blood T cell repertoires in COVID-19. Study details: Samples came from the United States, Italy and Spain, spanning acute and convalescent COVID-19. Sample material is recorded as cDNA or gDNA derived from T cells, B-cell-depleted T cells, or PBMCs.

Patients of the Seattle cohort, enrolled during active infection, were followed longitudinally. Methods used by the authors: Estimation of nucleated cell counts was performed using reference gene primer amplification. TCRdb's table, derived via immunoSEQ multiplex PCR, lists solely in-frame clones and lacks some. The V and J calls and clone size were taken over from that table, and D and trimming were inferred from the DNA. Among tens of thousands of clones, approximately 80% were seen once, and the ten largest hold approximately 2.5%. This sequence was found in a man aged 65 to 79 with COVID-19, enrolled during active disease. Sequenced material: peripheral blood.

The CDR3, as DNA: TGCGCCAGCAGCCAAGACCGGGACAGGGTTCGAGGCTACACCTTC. This gives the protein CASSQDRDRVRGYTF. The gene calls are TRBV4-3 and TRBJ1-2; 9 positions agree with TRBD1. J lost 8 bases, V lost 0 bases, and 7 bases had no gene match. The CDR3 length is 15 residues. Germline V gene sequence: CDR1 LGHNA, CDR2 YSLEER.